This T cell receptor beta chain appears in the sequencing data of a study of CD8 T cells in Susac syndrome. With random hexamers, reverse transcription was performed on about 0.5 to 1 ug of RNA. An immunoSEQ multiplex PCR generated amplified TCR beta CDR3 products spanning 54 Vbeta and 13 Jbeta. One entry per CDR3 protein, called by TCRdb with MiXCR from the immunoSEQ multiplex PCR reads. The sample contains around 200,000 distinct CDR3 sequences, approximately 95% of which appear only once. Sequenced input: CD4+ T cells from PBMCs. This sequence was found in a human donor with multiple sclerosis.

CDR3 region: CASSPGWHSWGYTF. DNA for the CDR3: TGTGCCAGCAGCCCAGGGTGGCACAGTTGGGGCTACACCTTC. The gene calls are TRBV7-8 and TRBJ1-2, with D maybe TRBD1 (5 bases). Trimming cost V 5 bases and J 8 bases, with 18 bases left between them. Germline lookup yields CDR1 SGHVS and CDR2 FQNEAQ. The CDR3 has 14 amino acids.